The clone carrying this T cell receptor beta chain was observed once. The repertoire was sequenced with immunoSEQ multiplex PCR; TCRdb's copy has only in-frame clones and lacks some. The sample carries 450,000 or so clones, around nine tenths recorded once. The sample originates from a study of blood T cell repertoires in COVID-19. A Seattle source enrolled patients during active infection and followed them longitudinally. CDR1 and CDR2 from the germline V gene are SGDLS and YYNGEE. The CDR3 covers 15 residues. Between the trimmed V and J ends, which lost 0 bases and 5 bases, there was a span of 15 bases.

Material: peripheral blood. This chain uses TRBV9 with TRBJ2-7, with D possibly matching TRBD1 (5 bases). The source is a middle-aged woman with COVID-19, enrolled during active disease. CDR3 nucleotides: TGTGCCAGCAGCGTAGCAGGGTCCATTGGGAACGAGCAGTACTTC. Its translation: CASSVAGSIGNEQYF.